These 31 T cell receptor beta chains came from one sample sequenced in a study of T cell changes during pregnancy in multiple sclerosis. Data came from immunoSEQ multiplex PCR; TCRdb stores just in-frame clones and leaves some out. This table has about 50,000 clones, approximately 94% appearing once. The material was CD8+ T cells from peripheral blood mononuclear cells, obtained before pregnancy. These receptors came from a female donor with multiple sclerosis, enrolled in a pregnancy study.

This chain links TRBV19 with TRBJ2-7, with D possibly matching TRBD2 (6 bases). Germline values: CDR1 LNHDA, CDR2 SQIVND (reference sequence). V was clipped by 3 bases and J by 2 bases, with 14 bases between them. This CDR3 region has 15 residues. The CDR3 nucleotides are TGTGCCAGTAGTATGTCCGGGAGTAACCCCTACGAGCAGTACTTC. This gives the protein CASSMSGSNPYEQYF.

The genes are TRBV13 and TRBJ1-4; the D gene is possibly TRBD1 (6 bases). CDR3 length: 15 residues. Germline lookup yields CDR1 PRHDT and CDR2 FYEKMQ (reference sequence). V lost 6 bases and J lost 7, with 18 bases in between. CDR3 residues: CASSKTGRVGEKLFF. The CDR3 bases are TGTGCCAGCAGTAAAACAGGGCGGGTGGGTGAAAAACTGTTTTTT.

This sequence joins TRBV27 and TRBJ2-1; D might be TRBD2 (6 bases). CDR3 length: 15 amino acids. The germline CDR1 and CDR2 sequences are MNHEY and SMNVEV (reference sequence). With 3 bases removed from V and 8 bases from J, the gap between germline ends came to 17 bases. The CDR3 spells CASSFFPSGVDEQFF. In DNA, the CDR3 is TGTGCCAGCAGTTTTTTCCCCTCGGGGGTAGATGAGCAGTTCTTC.

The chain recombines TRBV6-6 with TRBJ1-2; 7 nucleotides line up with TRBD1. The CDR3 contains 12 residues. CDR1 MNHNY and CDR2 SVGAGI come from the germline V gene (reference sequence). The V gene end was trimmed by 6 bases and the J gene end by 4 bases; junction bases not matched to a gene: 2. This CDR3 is CASSRGSYGYTF. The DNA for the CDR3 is TGTGCCAGCAGCAGGGGGTCCTATGGCTACACCTTC.

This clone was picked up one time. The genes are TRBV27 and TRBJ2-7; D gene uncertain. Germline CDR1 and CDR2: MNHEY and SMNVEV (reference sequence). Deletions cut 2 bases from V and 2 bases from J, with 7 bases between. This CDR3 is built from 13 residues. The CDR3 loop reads CASSLTNTYEQYF. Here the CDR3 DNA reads TGTGCCAGCAGTTTAACTAACACCTACGAGCAGTACTTC.

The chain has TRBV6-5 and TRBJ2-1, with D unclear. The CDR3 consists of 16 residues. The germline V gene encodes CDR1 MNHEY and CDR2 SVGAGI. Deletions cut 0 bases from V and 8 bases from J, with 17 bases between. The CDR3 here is CASSYSTNSEFDEQFF. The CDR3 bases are TGTGCCAGCAGTTACTCGACGAACAGTGAATTCGATGAGCAGTTCTTC.

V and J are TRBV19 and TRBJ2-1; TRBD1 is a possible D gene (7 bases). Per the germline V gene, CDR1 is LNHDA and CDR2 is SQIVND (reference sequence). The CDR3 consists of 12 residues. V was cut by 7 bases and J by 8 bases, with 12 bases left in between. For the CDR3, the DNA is TGTGCCAGTATGGAGGGGGCTGATGAGCAGTTCTTC. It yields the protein CASMEGADEQFF.

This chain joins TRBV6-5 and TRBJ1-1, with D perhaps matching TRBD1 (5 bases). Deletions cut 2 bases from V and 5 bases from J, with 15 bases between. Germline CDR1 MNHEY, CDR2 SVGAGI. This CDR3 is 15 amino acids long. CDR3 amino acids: CASSYLQGGKTEAFF. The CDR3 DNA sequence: TGTGCCAGCAGTTACCTTCAGGGTGGGAAGACTGAAGCTTTCTTT.

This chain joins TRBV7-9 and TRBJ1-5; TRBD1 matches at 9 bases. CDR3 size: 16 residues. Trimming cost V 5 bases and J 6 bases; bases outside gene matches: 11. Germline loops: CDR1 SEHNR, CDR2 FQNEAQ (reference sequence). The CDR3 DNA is TGTGCCAGCAGCAAAGTAGGACAGGGGTTCGGTCAGCCCCAGCATTTT. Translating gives CASSKVGQGFGQPQHF.

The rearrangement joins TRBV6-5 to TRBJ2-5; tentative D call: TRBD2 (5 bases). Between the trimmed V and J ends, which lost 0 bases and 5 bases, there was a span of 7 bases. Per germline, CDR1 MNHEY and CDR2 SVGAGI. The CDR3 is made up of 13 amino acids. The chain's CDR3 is CASSYSSGETQYF. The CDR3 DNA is TGTGCCAGCAGTTACTCGTCGGGGGAGACCCAGTACTTC.

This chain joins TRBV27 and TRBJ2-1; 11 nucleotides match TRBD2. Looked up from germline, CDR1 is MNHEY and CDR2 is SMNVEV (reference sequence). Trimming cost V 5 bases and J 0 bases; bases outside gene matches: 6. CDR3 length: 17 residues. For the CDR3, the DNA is TGTGCCAGCAGTCCCGGGACTAGCGGCAGCTCCTACAATGAGCAGTTCTTC. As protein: CASSPGTSGSSYNEQFF.

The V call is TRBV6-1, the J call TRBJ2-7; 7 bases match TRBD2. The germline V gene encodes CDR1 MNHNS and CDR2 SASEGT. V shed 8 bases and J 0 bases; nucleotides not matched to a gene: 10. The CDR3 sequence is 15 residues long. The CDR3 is CASRLPGTTSYEQYF. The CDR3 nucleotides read TGTGCCAGCCGACTGCCGGGGACTACCTCCTACGAGCAGTACTTC.

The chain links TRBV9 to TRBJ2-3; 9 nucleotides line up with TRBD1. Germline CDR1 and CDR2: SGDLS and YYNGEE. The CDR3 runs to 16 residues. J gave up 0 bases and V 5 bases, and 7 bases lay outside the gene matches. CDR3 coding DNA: TGTGCCAGCAGTCCAGAGGACAGGGGTAGCACAGATACGCAGTATTTT. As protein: CASSPEDRGSTDTQYF.

CDR3 coding DNA: TGTGCCAGCAGCTCGGGACTCCTAATCTACGAGCAGTACTTC. Translated: CASSSGLLIYEQYF. The chain combines TRBV7-2 with TRBJ2-7, with TRBD2 as a possible D gene (6 bases). The CDR3 is 14 amino acids. Germline CDR1 is SGHTA and CDR2 is FQGNSA. V lost 4 bases to trimming and J lost 3 bases, with 13 bases between them.

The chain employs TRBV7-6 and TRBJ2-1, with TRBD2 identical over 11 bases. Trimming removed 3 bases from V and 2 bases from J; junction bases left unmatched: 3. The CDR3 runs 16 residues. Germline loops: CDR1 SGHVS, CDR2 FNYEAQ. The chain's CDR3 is CASSLETSGTYNEQFF. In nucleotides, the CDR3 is TGTGCCAGCAGCTTGGAGACTAGCGGGACCTACAATGAGCAGTTCTTC.

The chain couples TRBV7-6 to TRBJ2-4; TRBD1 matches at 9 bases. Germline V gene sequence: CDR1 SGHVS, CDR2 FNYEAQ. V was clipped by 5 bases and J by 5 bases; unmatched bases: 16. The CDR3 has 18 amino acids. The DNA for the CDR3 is TGTGCCAGCAGCCTATTCGAAATACAGGGGGCATTGGAAAACATTCAGTACTTC. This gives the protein CASSLFEIQGALENIQYF.

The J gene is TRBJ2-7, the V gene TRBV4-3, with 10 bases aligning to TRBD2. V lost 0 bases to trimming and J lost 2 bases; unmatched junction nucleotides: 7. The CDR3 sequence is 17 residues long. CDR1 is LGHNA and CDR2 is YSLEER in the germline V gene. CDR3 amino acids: CASSQEVTSGSPYEQYF. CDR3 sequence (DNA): TGCGCCAGCAGCCAAGAAGTGACTAGCGGGTCACCCTACGAGCAGTACTTC.

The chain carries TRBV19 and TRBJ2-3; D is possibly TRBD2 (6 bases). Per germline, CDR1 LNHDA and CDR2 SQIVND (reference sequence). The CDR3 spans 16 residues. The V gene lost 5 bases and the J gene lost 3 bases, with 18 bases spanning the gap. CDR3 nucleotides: TGTGCCAGTAGTTCGACTGAAACGAGCGGGACAGATACGCAGTATTTT. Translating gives CASSSTETSGTDTQYF.

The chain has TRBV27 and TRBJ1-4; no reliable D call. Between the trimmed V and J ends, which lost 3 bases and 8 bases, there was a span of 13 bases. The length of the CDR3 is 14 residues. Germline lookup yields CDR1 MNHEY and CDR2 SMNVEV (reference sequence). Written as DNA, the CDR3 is TGTGCCAGCAGTTTGAGTGTTTCGGGAGAAAAACTGTTTTTT. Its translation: CASSLSVSGEKLFF.

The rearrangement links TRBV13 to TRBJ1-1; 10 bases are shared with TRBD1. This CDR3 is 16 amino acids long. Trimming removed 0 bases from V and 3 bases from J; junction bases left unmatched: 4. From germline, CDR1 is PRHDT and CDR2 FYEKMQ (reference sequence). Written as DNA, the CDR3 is TGTGCCAGCAGCTTAGGTTCCGGGACAGGGGACACTGAAGCTTTCTTT. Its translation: CASSLGSGTGDTEAFF. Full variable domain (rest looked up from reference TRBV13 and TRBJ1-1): AAGVIQSPRHLIKEKRETATLKCYPIPRHDTVYWYQQGPGQDPQFLISFYEKMQSDKGSIPDRFSAQQFSDYHSELNMSSLELGDSALYFCASSLGSGTGDTEAFFGQGTRLTVV.

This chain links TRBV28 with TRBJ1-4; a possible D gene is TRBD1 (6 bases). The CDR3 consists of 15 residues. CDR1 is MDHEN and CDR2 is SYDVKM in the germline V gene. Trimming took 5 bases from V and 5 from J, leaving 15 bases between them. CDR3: CASSPTGPLNEKLFF. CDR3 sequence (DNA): TGTGCCAGCAGTCCGACAGGCCCCCTCAATGAAAAACTGTTTTTT. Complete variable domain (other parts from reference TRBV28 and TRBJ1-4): DVKVTQSSRYLVKRTGEKVFLECVQDMDHENMFWYRQDPGLGLRLIYFSYDVKMKEKGDIPEGYSVSREKKERFSLILESASTNQTSMYLCASSPTGPLNEKLFFGSGTQLSVL.

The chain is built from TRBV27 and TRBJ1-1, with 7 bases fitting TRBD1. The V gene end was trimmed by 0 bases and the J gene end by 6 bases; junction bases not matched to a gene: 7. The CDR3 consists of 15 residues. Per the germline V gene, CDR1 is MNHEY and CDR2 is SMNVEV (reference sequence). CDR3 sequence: CASSLSVRGIPEAFF. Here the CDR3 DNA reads TGTGCCAGCAGTTTATCGGTCAGGGGGATACCTGAAGCTTTCTTT.

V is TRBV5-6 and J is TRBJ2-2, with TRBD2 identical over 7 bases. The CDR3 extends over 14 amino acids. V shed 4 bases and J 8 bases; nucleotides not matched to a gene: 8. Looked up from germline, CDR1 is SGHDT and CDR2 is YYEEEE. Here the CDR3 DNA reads TGTGCCAGCAGCGGGAATCCTAGCGGTGGGGAGCTGTTTTTT. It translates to CASSGNPSGGELFF.

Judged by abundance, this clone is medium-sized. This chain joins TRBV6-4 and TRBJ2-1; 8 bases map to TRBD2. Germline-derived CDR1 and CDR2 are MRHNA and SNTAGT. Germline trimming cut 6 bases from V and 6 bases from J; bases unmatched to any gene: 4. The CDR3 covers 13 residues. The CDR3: CASSPGTSNEQFF. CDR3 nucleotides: TGTGCCAGCAGCCCCGGGACTAGCAATGAGCAGTTCTTC.

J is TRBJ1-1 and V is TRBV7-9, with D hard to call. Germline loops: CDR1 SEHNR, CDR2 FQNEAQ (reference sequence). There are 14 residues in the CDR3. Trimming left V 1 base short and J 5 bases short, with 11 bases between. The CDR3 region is CASSLDVHRTEAFF. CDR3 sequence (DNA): TGTGCCAGCAGCTTAGACGTTCACCGGACTGAAGCTTTCTTT.

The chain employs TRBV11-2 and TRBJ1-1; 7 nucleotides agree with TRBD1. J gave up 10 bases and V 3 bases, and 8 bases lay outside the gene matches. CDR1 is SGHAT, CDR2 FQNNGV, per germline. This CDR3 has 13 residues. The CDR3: CASSLAGGVAAFF. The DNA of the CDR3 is TGTGCCAGCAGCTTGGCAGGGGGAGTGGCAGCTTTCTTT.

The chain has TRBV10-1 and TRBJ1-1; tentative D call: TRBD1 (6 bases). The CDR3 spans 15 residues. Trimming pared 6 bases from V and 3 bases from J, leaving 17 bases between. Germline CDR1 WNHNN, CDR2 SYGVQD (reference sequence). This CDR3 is CASSSNGGGYTEAFF. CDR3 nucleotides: TGCGCCAGCAGCTCAAATGGGGGGGGCTACACTGAAGCTTTCTTT.

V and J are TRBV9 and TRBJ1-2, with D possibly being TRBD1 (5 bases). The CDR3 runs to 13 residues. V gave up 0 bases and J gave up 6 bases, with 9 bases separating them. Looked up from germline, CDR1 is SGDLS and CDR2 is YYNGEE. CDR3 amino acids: CASSVVGADGYTF. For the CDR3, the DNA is TGTGCCAGCAGCGTAGTAGGGGCCGATGGCTACACCTTC.

The CDR3 bases are TGCGCCAGCTCGATAAGGGCGGGAGGCGAGCAGTTCTTC. Protein sequence: CASSIRAGGEQFF. V gene TRBV4-1 combines with J gene TRBJ2-1; 8 bases are a match to TRBD2. The junction had 10 bases not matched to a gene; V was cut back by 8 bases and J by 10 bases. From germline, CDR1 is MGHRA and CDR2 YSYEKL. The CDR3 loop spans 13 amino acids.

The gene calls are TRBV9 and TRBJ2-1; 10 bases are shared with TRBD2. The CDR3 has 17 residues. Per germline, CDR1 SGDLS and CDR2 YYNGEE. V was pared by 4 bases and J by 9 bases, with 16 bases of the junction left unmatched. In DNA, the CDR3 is TGTGCCAGCAGCCTAGGAGGGTTTAGCGGGAGGACGGCTGAGCAGTTCTTC. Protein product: CASSLGGFSGRTAEQFF. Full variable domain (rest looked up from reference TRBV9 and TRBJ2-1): DSGVTQTPKHLITATGQRVTLRCSPRSGDLSVYWYQQSLDQGLQFLIQYYNGEERAKGNILERFSAQQFPDLHSELNLSSLELGDSALYFCASSLGGFSGRTAEQFFGPGTRLTVL.

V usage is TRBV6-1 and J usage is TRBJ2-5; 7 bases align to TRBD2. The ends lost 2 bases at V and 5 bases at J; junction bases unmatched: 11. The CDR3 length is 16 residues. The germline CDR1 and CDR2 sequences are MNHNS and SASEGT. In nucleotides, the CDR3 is TGTGCCAGCAGTGAAATAAGGCGGGAGCTAGGGGAGACCCAGTACTTC. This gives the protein CASSEIRRELGETQYF.